This T cell receptor (beta chain) came from a study of spatial heterogeneity in lung cancer (dated by TCRdb to between 2018 and 2021). A note on the overall study: Beta-chain transcripts were consistently detected in greater numbers than alpha-chain transcripts, which likely reflected higher beta-chain transcript abundance. In the raw uncorrected reads, each unique combination of TCR and UMI appeared more than ten times on average. In non-small cell lung cancer, the study made a quantitative comparison of TCR alpha and beta repertoires among multiple tumor regions, matched nontumor lung and blood. Nonsynonymous mutation counts, determined by whole-exome sequencing of tumor tissue, were related to TCR repertoire features. At surgery, hundreds of tumor regions, roughly 62 matched nontumor lung samples and more than 50 PBMC samples were TCR-sequenced for both alpha and beta chains.

This clonotype is described as medium-sized (0.01 to 0.1%). Its specific antigen is unknown. Base qualities were left out, and no much larger clone turns up one base away. Results the study describes overall, beyond this receptor: Ubiquitous expanded tumor TCRs showed up in blood more often at tumor resection than at routine follow-up. Confirming at a functional level the hypothesis that regional TCRs recognize regional mutations was considered to require additional single-cell paired TCR alpha and beta sequencing.

Library creation used 5' RACE. These reads were obtained on a NextSeq 500. The TCR library protocol attached a unique molecular identifier to each TCR cDNA molecule to allow correction of PCR and sequencing errors. On the study's bioinformatics: TCR identification, UMI-based error correction and CDR3 extraction were performed with Decombinator tools. TCRs above a frequency of 2 per 1,000, corresponding to the top 1% of the tumor frequency distribution, were defined as expanded. Renyi diversity was calculated using the R vegan package after each repertoire was subsampled 100 times to 5,000 TCRs. CDR3 similarity networks were constructed using string-kernel similarity of amino acid triplets, with links drawn between CDR3s whose pairwise similarity was above 0.82. TCRdb trimmed public reads at Q25 via fastp, called clones via MiXCR and kept in-frame beta chains. Entries that share a CDR3 protein sequence are merged under the most common genes and DNA. TCRdb, rather than the study authors, made the V and J calls. In all, the sample holds some 12,000 distinct CDR3 sequences, and more than 13% of those were seen once. The ten largest account for roughly 2.4% of the sample.

What this sample's time point label stands for: sample taken at primary tumor resection. For TCR sequencing, whole RNA was extracted from tumor and nontumor lung tissue, or from cryopreserved PBMC samples, and no cell sorting was done. Samples were obtained from fewer than 80 patients with early-stage, untreated non-small cell lung cancer from the lung TRACERx cohort. Only patients for whom sufficient RNA was available from at least two tumor regions were selected for TCR sequencing. The CDR3 contains 14 residues, cysteine and phenylalanine counted. CDR3 DNA is the only sequence kept; it has 42 bases, read in frame from the first base. CDR1 and CDR2, looked up from the germline V gene, are SQVTM and ANQGSEA. The germline V and J ends show losses of 7 bases and 3 bases respectively, and no gene match explains 7 bases of the junction.

This material consisted of PBMCs, taken at surgery. The source of this sequence is a female donor with early-stage non-small cell lung cancer. Recombination linked TRBV29-1 to TRBJ1-3; 9 central nucleotides agree with TRBD1. The CDR3 has the sequence CSALGQGYGNTIYF. The DNA is TGCAGCGCCCTTGGACAGGGGTATGGAAACACCATATATTTT.